Sequencing of this T cell receptor (beta chain) was carried out in a study of T cell repertoires in cytomegalovirus infection (dated by TCRdb to the late 2010s). As for the study more broadly: Peptide stimulations targeted recently identified HLA-C-restricted CMV epitopes, whose presentation resists viral immunomodulation, together with well-studied HLA-B-restricted epitopes. Because public TCR beta signatures pointed to carriage of CMV infection together with the matching HLA type, the HLA type of each donor mattered for the analysis.

What the study reported, not specific to this receptor: The ex vivo response was dominated by HLA-C-restricted CMV-specific TCR beta clonotypes, and the single most frequent clonotype in two of eight donors was supplied by these HLA-C-restricted clonotypes. In both this cohort and an independent roughly 350-donor cohort, the cumulative frequency of public TCR beta family members distinguished carriers of CMV infection plus the relevant HLA type.

CDR1 is given as SGHTA and CDR2 as FQGTGA, both from the germline V gene. From the cysteine through the phenylalanine, the CDR3 covers 12 amino acids. Only the CDR3 part of the read is kept: 36 bases, read in frame from the first base. V is pared back by 4 bases and J by 8 bases, with 9 bases lying between the germline termini. This clonotype has a handful of counts. There is no known antigen for this receptor. No per-base quality is available; no much larger clone lies one base away. TCRdb names Illumina HiSeq 1500 as the instrument used. TCRdb handled the public reads itself, with Q25 trimming in fastp and clone calling in MiXCR, and kept productive beta chains. Records with the same CDR3 protein are collapsed into one entry carrying the most frequent genes and DNA. Within this sample are 900,000 to 950,000 distinct CDR3 sequences, with around 32% of them counted one time only. The ten largest clones represent more than 12% of the sample.

What this sample's treatment or condition label stands for: in vitro stimulation with specific CMV peptide epitopes to enrich CMV-specific T cells. The specimen was cultured CD8+ T cells from PBMCs, collected from culture after CMV antigen stimulation. The sequence is built from TRBV7-3 and TRBJ2-1; possibly the D gene is TRBD2, per 7 matching bases. The receptor's source is a human donor in good health (CMV status not recorded). Some clones in this sample may be carry-over from other donors' samples. For the CDR3, the sequence is CASSSGGYEQFF. The bases read TGTGCCAGCAGCTCGGGGGGCTATGAGCAGTTCTTC. The variable domain in full, with residues beyond the CDR3 obtained from the reference TRBV7-3 and TRBJ2-1 genes, is GAGVSQTPSNKVTEKGKYVELRCDPISGHTALYWYRQSLGQGPEFLIYFQGTGAADDSGLPNDRFFAVRPEGSVSTLKIQRTERGDSAVYLCASSSGGYEQFFGPGTRLTVL.